This paragraph covers one TCR beta chain sequence. Its specificity is not known. Other nucleotide sequences from this sample produce the same CDR3. The sample is drawn from a study of shared clonotypes between healthy human individuals. Study information: CD4 naive and memory got three plates each, CD8 naive two, CD8 memory one. Study-wide findings and caveats: Compared with clonotypes that all four donors shared, non-shared clonotypes had lower generation probabilities. In the sorted subsets, rarefaction showed sequencing was incomplete despite large depth.

The genomic DNA of each subset was split evenly across several immunoSEQ plates. The method was immunoSEQ multiplex PCR; TCRdb's version includes in-frame clones alone and lacks a portion of them. The sample carries around 1.9 million clones, approximately 92% recorded once. Naive CD8 cells lacked CD45RO, underwent positive selection for CCR7 and left out terminally differentiated effector memory CD45RA+ cells. In germline, CDR1 is SEHNR, CDR2 FQNEAQ (reference sequence). The ends were cut back, 5 bases at V and 8 bases at J, with 15 bases in the middle. This CDR3 spans 13 amino acids. The genes are TRBV7-9 and TRBJ1-2; D is ambiguous. This clonotype originated in a man between 18 and 29 years old in good health. Some clones in this sample may be carry-over from other donors' samples. The sequencing sample was made of naive CD8+ T cells from PBMCs. The CDR3 sequence is CASSLEPLGGYTF. As DNA, the CDR3 is TGTGCCAGCAGCCTAGAGCCCTTGGGGGGCTACACCTTC.